Shown below are 24 T cell receptor beta chains from a single sample sequenced in a study of post-analysis software for immune sequencing data. Study-level points and caveats: When patients were compared with controls, about five TRBV segments were more frequent, TRBV5-6, TRBV5-1 and TRBV20-1 among them.

Antigens for these TCRs are unknown. TCR beta libraries were prepared from cDNA with unique molecular identifiers. TCRdb reanalysed the PCR reads using MiXCR and keeps one entry per CDR3 protein. The sample has 750,000 to 900,000 distinct CDR3 sequences, approximately 44% seen once; the top ten hold roughly 4.4%. The sample taken for sequencing was blood. These receptors came from a girl aged 5-17 years with multiple sclerosis.

This clonotype turned up a few times. The gene calls are TRBV5-1 and TRBJ1-2; D unresolved. The germline gives CDR1 SGHRS, CDR2 YFSETQ. This CDR3 has 15 residues. With 0 bases removed from V and 4 bases from J, the gap between germline ends came to 13 bases. The CDR3 sequence is CASSLGATEPYGYTF. CDR3 DNA: TGCGCCAGCAGCTTGGGGGCGACGGAACCCTATGGCTACACCTTC.

V and J are TRBV28 and TRBJ2-2; the D is unclear. The CDR3 contains 13 residues. The V end lost 3 bases, the J end lost 6 bases, and 8 bases lay between the germline ends. Germline lookup yields CDR1 MDHEN and CDR2 SYDVKM. Here the CDR3 DNA reads TGTGCCAGCAGTTTTGAGGTTTCCGGGGAGCTGTTTTTT. Protein: CASSFEVSGELFF.

This rearrangement joins TRBV15 to TRBJ1-1; 8 positions match TRBD1. With 2 bases clipped from V and 1 base from J, the junction kept 3 bases outside the gene matches. The CDR3 sequence is 15 residues long. Germline assignment: CDR1 LNHNV and CDR2 YYDKDF (reference sequence). In DNA form, the CDR3 reads TGTGCCACCAGCAGAATAGACAGGGGGAACACTGAAGCTTTCTTT. This translates into CATSRIDRGNTEAFF. Looking up the rest from reference TRBV15 and TRBJ1-1 gives the full variable domain: DAMVIQNPRYQVTQFGKPVTLSCSQTLNHNVMYWYQQKSSQAPKLLFHYYDKDFNNEADTPDNFQSRRPNTSFCFLDIRSPGLGDTAMYLCATSRIDRGNTEAFFGQGTRLTVV.

This clonotype has a handful of counts. V gene TRBV4-3 combines with J gene TRBJ2-7; D may be TRBD1 (6 bases). Between the trimmed V and J ends, which lost 1 base and 1 base, there was a span of 11 bases. The CDR3 totals 15 residues. Germline values: CDR1 LGHNA, CDR2 YSLEER. The CDR3 DNA reads TGCGCCAGCAGCCAAGGTGTTACAGGGTCCTACGAGCAGTACTTC. Translating gives CASSQGVTGSYEQYF.

The V gene is TRBV20-1, the J gene TRBJ2-3; 7 bases are shared with TRBD1. Germline CDR1 and CDR2: DFQATT and SNEGSKA (reference sequence). The CDR3 is 13 residues long. Losses at the gene ends were 5 bases for V and 0 bases for J; bases not matched to a gene: 2. CDR3 bases: TGCAGTGCTTCGGGACAGAGCACAGATACGCAGTATTTT. Its protein is CSASGQSTDTQYF.

In this sample, this clonotype turned up a few times. CDR3: CSAGVGGTQYF. The CDR3 DNA reads TGCAGTGCAGGAGTGGGGGGGACCCAGTACTTC. This rearrangement joins TRBV20-1 to TRBJ2-5; perhaps TRBD2 as D (6 bases). The CDR3 is 11 amino acids. Between the trimmed V and J ends, which lost 6 bases and 7 bases, there was a span of 12 bases. Germline-derived CDR1 and CDR2 are DFQATT and SNEGSKA (reference sequence).

The chain combines TRBV7-3 with TRBJ2-1; TRBD2 matches at 9 bases. Germline V lookup: CDR1 SGHTA, CDR2 FQGTGA. The CDR3 runs to 16 residues. J was trimmed by 7 bases and V by 2 bases; bases with no gene match: 9. CDR3 region: CASSLGAAGGLNEQFF. The DNA for the CDR3 is TGTGCCAGCAGCTTAGGAGCGGCGGGAGGGCTTAATGAGCAGTTCTTC.

In its sample, this clonotype was seen a few times. This rearrangement joins TRBV4-1 to TRBJ2-7; 7 nucleotides match TRBD1. CDR3 length: 14 amino acids. V shed 1 base and J 3 bases; nucleotides not matched to a gene: 3. CDR1 is MGHRA, CDR2 YSYEKL, per germline. The CDR3 reads CASSQATGNYEQYF. The CDR3 coding sequence is TGCGCCAGCAGCCAAGCGACAGGGAACTACGAGCAGTACTTC.

This clonotype was seen a handful of times. The rearrangement joins TRBV12-3 or TRBV12-4 to TRBJ2-1; D not resolved. The CDR3 loop spans 12 amino acids. Trimming took off 5 bases at V and 9 bases at J, with 11 bases between the two ends. The CDR3 protein is CASSTPGAEQFF. For the CDR3, the DNA is TGTGCCAGCAGTACCCCAGGAGCTGAGCAGTTCTTC.

This clonotype has only a few counts. V usage is TRBV6-6 and J usage is TRBJ1-2; D call uncertain. This CDR3 region has 12 residues. The V gene's germline CDR1 is MNHNY and CDR2 SVGAGI (reference sequence). Trimming took off 2 bases at V and 8 bases at J, with 9 bases between the two ends. The CDR3 protein is CASSYAAEGYTF. The CDR3, as DNA: TGTGCCAGCAGTTACGCGGCGGAAGGCTACACCTTC.

For this clonotype: Mismatch with germline at one junction end may stem from a read error. The gene calls are TRBV27 and TRBJ2-1; 10 bases fit TRBD2. Germline V lookup: CDR1 MNHEY, CDR2 SMNVEV (reference sequence). This CDR3 spans 17 amino acids. The CDR3 loop is CASSLRLAGAARNEQFF. DNA for the CDR3: TGTGCCAGTAGTTTAAGGCTAGCGGGAGCCGCGAGGAATGAGCAGTTCTTC.

The rearrangement uses TRBV20-1 and TRBJ1-2; TRBD1 is a possible D gene (6 bases). CDR3 length: 15 residues. Deletions cut 5 bases from V and 7 bases from J, with 23 bases between. The germline V gene has CDR1 DFQATT and CDR2 SNEGSKA (reference sequence). The CDR3: CSAEITGGGAGGYTF. The CDR3 coding sequence is TGCAGTGCTGAAATCACGGGGGGCGGAGCGGGTGGCTACACCTTC.

DNA for the CDR3: TGTGCCAGCAGCTTAGGTTTTAGCGGGATTCCCCAGTACTTC. Residues: CASSLGFSGIPQYF. The chain is built from TRBV13 and TRBJ2-5, with 8 positions matching TRBD2. V lost 0 bases and J lost 9; bases outside the gene matches: 6. The germline CDR1 and CDR2 sequences are PRHDT and FYEKMQ (reference sequence). CDR3 length equals 14 residues.

The chain recombines TRBV12-3 or TRBV12-4 with TRBJ1-2; D gene unclear. Trimming took off 3 bases at V and 6 bases at J, with 11 bases between the two ends. The CDR3 consists of 13 residues. This CDR3 reads CASSFRPEDGYTF. The CDR3 bases are TGTGCCAGCAGTTTTCGGCCAGAGGATGGCTACACCTTC.

This clonotype showed up just a few times. This rearrangement joins TRBV7-9 to TRBJ2-5; no clear D gene. Germline lookup yields CDR1 SEHNR and CDR2 FQNEAQ (reference sequence). V lost 3 bases, J lost 4 bases, and 18 bases lay in between. The CDR3 has 16 residues. The CDR3 sequence: CASSFLVRPDRETQYF. The CDR3 coding sequence is TGTGCCAGCAGCTTCCTCGTGCGGCCAGATAGAGAGACCCAGTACTTC. The whole variable domain, remainder taken from reference TRBV7-9 and TRBJ2-5, is DTGVSQNPRHKITKRGQNVTFRCDPISEHNRLYWYRQTLGQGPEFLTYFQNEAQLEKSRLLSDRFSAERPKGSFSTLEIQRTEQGDSAMYLCASSFLVRPDRETQYFGPGTRLLVL.

This clonotype was counted only a few times. The genes are TRBV6-5 and TRBJ1-2; 12 nucleotides match TRBD1. This CDR3 spans 16 amino acids. Germline loops: CDR1 MNHEY, CDR2 SVGAGI. Unmatched junction bases numbered 8, after V lost 6 bases and J lost 3 bases. In DNA form, the CDR3 reads TGTGCCAGCAGGGGGACAGGGGGCGCGTTTTACTATGGCTACACCTTC. This gives the protein CASRGTGGAFYYGYTF.

The chain carries TRBV28 and TRBJ1-2; D may be TRBD1 (5 bases). Germline CDR1 and CDR2: MDHEN and SYDVKM. Trimming took 10 bases from V and 7 from J, leaving 16 bases between them. This CDR3 is 12 amino acids long. CDR3 DNA: TGTGCCACTAAATCGGGGGTTAGTGGCTACACCTTC. This codes for CATKSGVSGYTF.

In DNA, the CDR3 is TGTGCCAGCAGCCAAGTGGGAGGGGGATCGGGAGAGCAGTACTTC. It encodes CASSQVGGGSGEQYF. The V and J genes are TRBV14 and TRBJ2-5; possible D gene TRBD2, 7 bases. The CDR3 length is 15 residues. Germline V lookup: CDR1 SGHDN, CDR2 FVKESK. Trimming shortened V by 1 base and J by 11 bases, and 20 bases separated the two germline ends.

This chain connects TRBV12-3 or TRBV12-4 to TRBJ1-5; D remains ambiguous. This CDR3 is built from 13 residues. The V gene lost 6 bases and the J gene lost 9 bases, with 15 bases spanning the gap. CDR3 protein: CASRLDFSMPQHF. In DNA, the CDR3 is TGTGCCAGCAGGCTCGATTTCAGTATGCCCCAGCATTTT.

This clonotype was found once. CDR3 protein: CSVDRGRGAFF. The CDR3 DNA follows: TGCAGCGTTGACCGGGGGCGCGGAGCTTTCTTT. This sequence joins TRBV29-1 and TRBJ1-1; TRBD1 might be the D (6 bases). Trimming shortened V by 3 bases and J by 10 bases, and 12 bases separated the two germline ends. CDR3 length: 11 amino acids. Germline loops: CDR1 SQVTM, CDR2 ANQGSEA.

This sequence joins TRBV7-9 and TRBJ1-6; D unresolved. Germline V gene lookup returns CDR1 SEHNR and CDR2 FQNEAQ (reference sequence). The V gene lost 1 base and the J gene lost 0 bases, with 16 bases spanning the gap. The CDR3 loop spans 19 amino acids. Here the CDR3 reads CASSLGGPGHGSYNSPLHF. The CDR3 nucleotides read TGTGCCAGCAGCTTAGGCGGCCCAGGTCACGGCTCCTATAATTCACCCCTCCACTTT.

The CDR3 spells CASSLLPSGPPYEQYF. DNA of the CDR3: TGTGCCAGCAGTTTGCTCCCTAGCGGACCCCCCTACGAGCAGTACTTC. V is TRBV5-6 and J is TRBJ2-7; 7 nucleotides agree with TRBD2. Germline CDR1 is SGHDT and CDR2 is YYEEEE. The CDR3 is 16 amino acids. V trimming: 5 bases; J trimming: 2 bases; junction bases outside the gene matches: 13.

This rearrangement joins TRBV7-2 to TRBJ2-1, with a possible D match to TRBD2 (6 bases). V gave up 5 bases and J gave up 5 bases, with 13 bases separating them. The CDR3 totals 14 residues. Germline V gene lookup returns CDR1 SGHTA and CDR2 FQGNSA. The CDR3, as DNA: TGTGCCAGCAGCCCTTTGACTAGACACAATGAGCAGTTCTTC. Translating it yields CASSPLTRHNEQFF.

The chain has TRBV6-4 and TRBJ2-3, with 8 bases fitting TRBD2. CDR3 length: 13 residues. J gave up 0 bases and V 8 bases, and 1 base lay outside the gene matches. Germline CDR1 MRHNA, CDR2 SNTAGT. CDR3 in DNA: TGTGCCAGCGCTAGCGGGAGCACAGATACGCAGTATTTT. Translating it yields CASASGSTDTQYF.